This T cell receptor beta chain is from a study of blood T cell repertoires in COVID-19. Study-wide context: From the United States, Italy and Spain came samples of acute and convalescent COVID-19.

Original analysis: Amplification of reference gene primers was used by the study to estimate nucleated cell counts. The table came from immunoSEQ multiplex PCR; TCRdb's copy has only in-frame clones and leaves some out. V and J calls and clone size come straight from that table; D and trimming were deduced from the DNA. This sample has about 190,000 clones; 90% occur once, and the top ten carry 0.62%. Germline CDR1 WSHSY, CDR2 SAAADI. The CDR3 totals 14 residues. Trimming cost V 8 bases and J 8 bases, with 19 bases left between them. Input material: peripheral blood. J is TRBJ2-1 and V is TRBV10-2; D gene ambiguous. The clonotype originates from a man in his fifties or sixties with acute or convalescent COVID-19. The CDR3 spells CASVPGPPVDEQFF. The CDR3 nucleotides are TGCGCCAGCGTCCCAGGCCCCCCAGTGGATGAGCAGTTCTTC.